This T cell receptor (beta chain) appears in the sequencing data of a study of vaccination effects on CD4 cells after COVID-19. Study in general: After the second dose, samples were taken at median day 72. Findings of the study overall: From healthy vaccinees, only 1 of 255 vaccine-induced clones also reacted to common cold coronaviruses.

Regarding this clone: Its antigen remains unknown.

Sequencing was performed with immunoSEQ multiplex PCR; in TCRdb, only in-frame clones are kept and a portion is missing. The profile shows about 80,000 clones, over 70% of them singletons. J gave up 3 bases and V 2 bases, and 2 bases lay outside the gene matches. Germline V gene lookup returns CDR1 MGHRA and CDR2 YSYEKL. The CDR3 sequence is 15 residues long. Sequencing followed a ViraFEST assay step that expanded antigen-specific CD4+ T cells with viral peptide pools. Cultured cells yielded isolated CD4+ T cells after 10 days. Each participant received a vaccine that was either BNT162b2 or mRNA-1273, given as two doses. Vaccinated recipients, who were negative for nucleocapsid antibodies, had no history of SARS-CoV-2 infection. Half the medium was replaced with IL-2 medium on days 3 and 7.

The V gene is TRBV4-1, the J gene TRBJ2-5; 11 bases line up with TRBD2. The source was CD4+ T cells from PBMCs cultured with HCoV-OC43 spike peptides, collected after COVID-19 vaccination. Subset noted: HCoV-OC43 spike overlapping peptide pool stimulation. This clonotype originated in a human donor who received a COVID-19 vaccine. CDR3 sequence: CASSQPTSGKETQYF. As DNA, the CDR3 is TGCGCCAGCAGCCAACCGACTAGCGGGAAAGAGACCCAGTACTTC.